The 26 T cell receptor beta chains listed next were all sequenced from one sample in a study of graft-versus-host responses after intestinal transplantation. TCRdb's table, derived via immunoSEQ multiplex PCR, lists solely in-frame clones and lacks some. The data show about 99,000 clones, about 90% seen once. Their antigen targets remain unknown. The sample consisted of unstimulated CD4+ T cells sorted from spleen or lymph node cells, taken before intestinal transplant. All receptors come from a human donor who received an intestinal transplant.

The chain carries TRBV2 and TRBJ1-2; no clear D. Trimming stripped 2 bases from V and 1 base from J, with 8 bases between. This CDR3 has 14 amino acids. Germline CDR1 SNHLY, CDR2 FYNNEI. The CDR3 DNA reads TGTGCCAGCAGTGAAATGAGCAATAACTATGGCTACACCTTC. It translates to CASSEMSNNYGYTF.

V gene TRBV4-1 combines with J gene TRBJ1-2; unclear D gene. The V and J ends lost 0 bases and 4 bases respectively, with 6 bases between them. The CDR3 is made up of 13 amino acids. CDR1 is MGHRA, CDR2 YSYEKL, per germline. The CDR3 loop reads CASSQDDVYGYTF. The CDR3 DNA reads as TGCGCCAGCAGCCAAGATGACGTCTATGGCTACACCTTC.

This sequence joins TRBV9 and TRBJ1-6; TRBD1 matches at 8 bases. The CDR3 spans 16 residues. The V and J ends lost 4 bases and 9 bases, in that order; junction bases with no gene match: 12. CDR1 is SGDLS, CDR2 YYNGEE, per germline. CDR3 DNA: TGTGCCAGCAGCTCTAGGGAGGGACAGGAGGTTTCACCCCTCCACTTT. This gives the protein CASSSREGQEVSPLHF.

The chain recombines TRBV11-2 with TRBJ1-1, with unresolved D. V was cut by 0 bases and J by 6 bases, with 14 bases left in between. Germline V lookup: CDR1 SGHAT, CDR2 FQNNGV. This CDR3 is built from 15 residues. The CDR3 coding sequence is TGTGCCAGCAGCTTAGAAGGATCCAGGAGCTCTGAAGCTTTCTTT. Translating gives CASSLEGSRSSEAFF.

DNA for the CDR3: TGTGCCAGCAGGCAGAACTATGGCTACACCTTC. It codes for CASRQNYGYTF. The rearrangement joins TRBV5-6 to TRBJ1-2; D gene ambiguous. V gave up 5 bases and J gave up 2 bases, with 4 bases separating them. The germline CDR1 and CDR2 sequences are SGHDT and YYEEEE. CDR3 length equals 11 residues.

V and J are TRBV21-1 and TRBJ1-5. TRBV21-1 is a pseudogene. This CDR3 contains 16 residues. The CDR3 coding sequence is TGTGCCAGCAGCAAAGAGACGGGAAGGAGCAATCAGCCCCAGCATTTT. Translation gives CASSKETGRSNQPQHF.

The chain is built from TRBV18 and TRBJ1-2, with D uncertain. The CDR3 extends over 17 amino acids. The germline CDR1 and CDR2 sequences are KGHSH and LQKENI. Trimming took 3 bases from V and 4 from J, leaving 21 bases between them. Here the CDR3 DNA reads TGTGCCAGCTCACCCCTCGACCCGGGCCGGCAATTCTATGGCTACACCTTC. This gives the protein CASSPLDPGRQFYGYTF.

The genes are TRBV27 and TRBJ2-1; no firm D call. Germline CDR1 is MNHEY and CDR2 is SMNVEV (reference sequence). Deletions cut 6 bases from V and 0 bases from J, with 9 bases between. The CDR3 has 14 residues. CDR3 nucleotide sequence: TGTGCCAGCAGCCTAAAAAGCTCCTACAATGAGCAGTTCTTC. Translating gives CASSLKSSYNEQFF.

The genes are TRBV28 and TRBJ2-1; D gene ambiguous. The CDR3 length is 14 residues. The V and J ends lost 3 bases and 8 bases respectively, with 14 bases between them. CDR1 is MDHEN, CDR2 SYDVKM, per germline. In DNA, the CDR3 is TGTGCCAGCAGTTTCGTGATCCTAGGTGATGAGCAGTTCTTC. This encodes CASSFVILGDEQFF. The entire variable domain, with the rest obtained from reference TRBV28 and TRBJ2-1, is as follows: DVKVTQSSRYLVKRTGEKVFLECVQDMDHENMFWYRQDPGLGLRLIYFSYDVKMKEKGDIPEGYSVSREKKERFSLILESASTNQTSMYLCASSFVILGDEQFFGPGTRLTVL.

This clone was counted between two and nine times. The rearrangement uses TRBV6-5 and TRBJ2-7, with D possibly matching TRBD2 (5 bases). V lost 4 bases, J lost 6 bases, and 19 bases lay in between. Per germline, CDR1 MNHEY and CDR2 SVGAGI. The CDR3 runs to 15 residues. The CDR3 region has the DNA TGTGCCAGCAGTTTCGATCCGGGATCTTTCCTCGAGCAGTACTTC. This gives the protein CASSFDPGSFLEQYF.

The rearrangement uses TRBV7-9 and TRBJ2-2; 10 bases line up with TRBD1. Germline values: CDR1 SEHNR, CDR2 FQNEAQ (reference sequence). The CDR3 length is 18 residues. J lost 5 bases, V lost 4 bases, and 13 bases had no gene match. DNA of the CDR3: TGTGCCAGCAGCTCCGCATCCGGGACAGGGGTTCGGACCGGGGAGCTGTTTTTT. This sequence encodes CASSSASGTGVRTGELFF.

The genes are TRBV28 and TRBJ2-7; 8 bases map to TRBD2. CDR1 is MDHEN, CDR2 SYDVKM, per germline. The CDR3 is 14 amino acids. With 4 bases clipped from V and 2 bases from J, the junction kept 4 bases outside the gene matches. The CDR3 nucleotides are TGTGCCAGCAGTTCCCCGACTAGCGCCTACGAGCAGTACTTC. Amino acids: CASSSPTSAYEQYF.

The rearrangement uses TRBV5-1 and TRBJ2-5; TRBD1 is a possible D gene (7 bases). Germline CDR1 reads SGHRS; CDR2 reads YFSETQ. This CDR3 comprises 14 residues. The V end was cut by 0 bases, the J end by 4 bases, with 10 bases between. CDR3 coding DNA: TGCGCCAGCAGCTTGGGTCAGGGGGGAGAGACCCAGTACTTC. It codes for CASSLGQGGETQYF.

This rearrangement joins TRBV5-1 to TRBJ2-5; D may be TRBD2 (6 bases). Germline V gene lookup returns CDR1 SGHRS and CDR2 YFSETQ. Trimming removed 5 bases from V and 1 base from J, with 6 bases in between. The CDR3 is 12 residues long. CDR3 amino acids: CASRTSQETQYF. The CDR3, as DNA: TGCGCCAGCAGGACTAGCCAAGAGACCCAGTACTTC.

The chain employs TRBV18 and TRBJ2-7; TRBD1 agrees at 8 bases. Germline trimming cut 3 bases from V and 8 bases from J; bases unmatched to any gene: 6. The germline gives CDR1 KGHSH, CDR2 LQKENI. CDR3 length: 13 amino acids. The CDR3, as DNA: TGTGCCAGCTCACCCTCACAGGGGGAGCAGCAGTACTTC. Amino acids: CASSPSQGEQQYF.

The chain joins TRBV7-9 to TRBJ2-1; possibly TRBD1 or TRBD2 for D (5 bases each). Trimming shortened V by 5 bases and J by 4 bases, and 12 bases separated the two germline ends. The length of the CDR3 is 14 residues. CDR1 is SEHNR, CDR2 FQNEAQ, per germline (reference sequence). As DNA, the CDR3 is TGTGCCAGCAGCCTTACGGGGCAGTACAATGAGCAGTTCTTC. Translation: CASSLTGQYNEQFF.

CDR3 protein: CASSLNFGFYGYTF. Written as DNA, the CDR3 is TGTGCCAGCAGCTTAAATTTTGGATTCTATGGCTACACCTTC. The chain recombines TRBV7-2 with TRBJ1-2; D gene ambiguous. Deletions cut 2 bases from V and 4 bases from J, with 11 bases between. This CDR3 region has 14 residues. Germline loops: CDR1 SGHTA, CDR2 FQGNSA.

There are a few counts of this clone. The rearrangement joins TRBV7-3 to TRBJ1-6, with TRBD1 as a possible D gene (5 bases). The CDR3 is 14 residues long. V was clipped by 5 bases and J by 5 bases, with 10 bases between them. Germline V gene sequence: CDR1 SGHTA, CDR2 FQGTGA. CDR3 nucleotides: TGTGCCAGCAGCCAGACAGCTAATAATTCACCCCTCCACTTT. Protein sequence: CASSQTANNSPLHF.

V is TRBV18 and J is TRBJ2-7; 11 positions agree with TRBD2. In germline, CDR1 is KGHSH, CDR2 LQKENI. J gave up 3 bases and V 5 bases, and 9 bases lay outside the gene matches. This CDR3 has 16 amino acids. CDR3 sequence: CASSTSGSLGDYEQYF. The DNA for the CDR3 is TGTGCCAGCTCAACTAGCGGGAGCCTCGGGGACTACGAGCAGTACTTC.

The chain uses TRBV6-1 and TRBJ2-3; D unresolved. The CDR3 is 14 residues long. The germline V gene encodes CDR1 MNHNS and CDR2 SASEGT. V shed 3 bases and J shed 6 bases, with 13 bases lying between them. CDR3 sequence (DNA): TGTGCCAGCAGTGAGGTAAACTTCGGGGATACGCAGTATTTT. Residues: CASSEVNFGDTQYF.

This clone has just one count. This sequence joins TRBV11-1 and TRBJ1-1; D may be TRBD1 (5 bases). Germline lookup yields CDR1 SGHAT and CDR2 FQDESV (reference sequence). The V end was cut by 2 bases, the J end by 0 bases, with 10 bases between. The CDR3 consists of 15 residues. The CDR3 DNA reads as TGTGCCAGCAGCTTATCGGGACGTATGAACACTGAAGCTTTCTTT. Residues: CASSLSGRMNTEAFF.

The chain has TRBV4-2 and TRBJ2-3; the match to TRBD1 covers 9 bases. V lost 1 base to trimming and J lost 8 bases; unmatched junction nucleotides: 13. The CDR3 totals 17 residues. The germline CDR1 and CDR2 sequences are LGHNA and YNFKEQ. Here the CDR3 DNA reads TGTGCCAGCAGCCAAGGGTCCGGGACAGGGAGTGTAGCTACGCAGTATTTT. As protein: CASSQGSGTGSVATQYF.

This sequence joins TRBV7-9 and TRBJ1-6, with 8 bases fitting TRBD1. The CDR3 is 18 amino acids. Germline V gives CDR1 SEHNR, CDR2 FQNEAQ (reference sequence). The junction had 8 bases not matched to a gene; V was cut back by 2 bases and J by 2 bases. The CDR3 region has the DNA TGTGCCAGCAGCTTAACCGGACAGGGTCAAACCTATAATTCACCCCTCCACTTT. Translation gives CASSLTGQGQTYNSPLHF.

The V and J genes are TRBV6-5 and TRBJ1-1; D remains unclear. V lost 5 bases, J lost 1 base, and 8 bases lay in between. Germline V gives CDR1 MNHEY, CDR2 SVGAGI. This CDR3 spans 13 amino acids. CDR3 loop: CASSKTRNTEAFF. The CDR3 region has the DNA TGTGCCAGCAGTAAAACCAGGAACACTGAAGCTTTCTTT.

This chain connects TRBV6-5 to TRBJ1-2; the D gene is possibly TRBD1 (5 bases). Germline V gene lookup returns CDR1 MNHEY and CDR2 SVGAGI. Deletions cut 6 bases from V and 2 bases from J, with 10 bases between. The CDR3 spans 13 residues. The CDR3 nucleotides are TGTGCCAGCAGGAGGGGATCGAACTATGGCTACACCTTC. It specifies CASRRGSNYGYTF.

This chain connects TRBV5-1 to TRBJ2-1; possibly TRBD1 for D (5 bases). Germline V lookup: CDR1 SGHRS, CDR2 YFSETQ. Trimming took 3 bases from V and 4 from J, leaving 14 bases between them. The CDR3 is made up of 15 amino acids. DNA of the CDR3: TGCGCCAGCAGCTCACGTGACAGCACGTACAATGAGCAGTTCTTC. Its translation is CASSSRDSTYNEQFF.